This T cell receptor beta chain comes out of a study of control samples from healthy donors and cancer patients. TCRdb's table, derived via immunoSEQ multiplex PCR, lists solely in-frame clones and lacks some. In the table there are 80,000 or so clones, approximately 92% of which are singletons. CDR3 length equals 16 residues. The V end lost 5 bases, the J end lost 6 bases, and 20 bases lay between the germline ends. Germline V CDR1 and CDR2: SGHTA, FQGNSA. The rearrangement joins TRBV7-2 to TRBJ1-5; D unresolved. This receptor was taken from a woman aged 55-75 years in good health. Material for sequencing was blood. The CDR3 reads CASSVNSPGSGQPQHF. The DNA of the CDR3 is TGTGCCAGCAGCGTCAACTCCCCGGGTTCGGGTCAGCCCCAGCATTTT.